This T cell receptor beta chain was sequenced during a study of molecular identifiers for immune sequencing clone quantification. Whole-study findings and limits: Reports indicate spiked Jurkat TCR RNA from one cell could be found among 1 million or so naive cells. Underestimated sizes of highly expanded clones could result from identical TCR molecules that share a barcode.

MiXCR, run by TCRdb on the PCR reads, gives a single entry per CDR3 protein. In the table there are approximately 100,000 distinct CDR3 sequences, 36% of which are singletons. This clonotype was observed a handful of times. What it binds is not known. CDR1 SGHTA and CDR2 FQGNSA come from the germline V gene. The CDR3 covers 12 residues. V lost 5 bases to trimming and J lost 6 bases, with 10 bases between them. The source of this sequence is a human donor in good health. Some libraries in this study had Jurkat cell RNA spiked in. The source material was naive CD8+ T cells from blood, with Jurkat cell RNA spiked in. As for subset: FACS-sorted CD8+CD4-CCR7+CD45RA+ naive T cells. The rearrangement links TRBV7-2 to TRBJ1-1, with D possibly TRBD1 on 5 matching bases. The chain's CDR3 is CASSRSGPEAFF. In nucleotides, the CDR3 is TGTGCCAGCAGCCGGTCGGGGCCTGAAGCTTTCTTT.